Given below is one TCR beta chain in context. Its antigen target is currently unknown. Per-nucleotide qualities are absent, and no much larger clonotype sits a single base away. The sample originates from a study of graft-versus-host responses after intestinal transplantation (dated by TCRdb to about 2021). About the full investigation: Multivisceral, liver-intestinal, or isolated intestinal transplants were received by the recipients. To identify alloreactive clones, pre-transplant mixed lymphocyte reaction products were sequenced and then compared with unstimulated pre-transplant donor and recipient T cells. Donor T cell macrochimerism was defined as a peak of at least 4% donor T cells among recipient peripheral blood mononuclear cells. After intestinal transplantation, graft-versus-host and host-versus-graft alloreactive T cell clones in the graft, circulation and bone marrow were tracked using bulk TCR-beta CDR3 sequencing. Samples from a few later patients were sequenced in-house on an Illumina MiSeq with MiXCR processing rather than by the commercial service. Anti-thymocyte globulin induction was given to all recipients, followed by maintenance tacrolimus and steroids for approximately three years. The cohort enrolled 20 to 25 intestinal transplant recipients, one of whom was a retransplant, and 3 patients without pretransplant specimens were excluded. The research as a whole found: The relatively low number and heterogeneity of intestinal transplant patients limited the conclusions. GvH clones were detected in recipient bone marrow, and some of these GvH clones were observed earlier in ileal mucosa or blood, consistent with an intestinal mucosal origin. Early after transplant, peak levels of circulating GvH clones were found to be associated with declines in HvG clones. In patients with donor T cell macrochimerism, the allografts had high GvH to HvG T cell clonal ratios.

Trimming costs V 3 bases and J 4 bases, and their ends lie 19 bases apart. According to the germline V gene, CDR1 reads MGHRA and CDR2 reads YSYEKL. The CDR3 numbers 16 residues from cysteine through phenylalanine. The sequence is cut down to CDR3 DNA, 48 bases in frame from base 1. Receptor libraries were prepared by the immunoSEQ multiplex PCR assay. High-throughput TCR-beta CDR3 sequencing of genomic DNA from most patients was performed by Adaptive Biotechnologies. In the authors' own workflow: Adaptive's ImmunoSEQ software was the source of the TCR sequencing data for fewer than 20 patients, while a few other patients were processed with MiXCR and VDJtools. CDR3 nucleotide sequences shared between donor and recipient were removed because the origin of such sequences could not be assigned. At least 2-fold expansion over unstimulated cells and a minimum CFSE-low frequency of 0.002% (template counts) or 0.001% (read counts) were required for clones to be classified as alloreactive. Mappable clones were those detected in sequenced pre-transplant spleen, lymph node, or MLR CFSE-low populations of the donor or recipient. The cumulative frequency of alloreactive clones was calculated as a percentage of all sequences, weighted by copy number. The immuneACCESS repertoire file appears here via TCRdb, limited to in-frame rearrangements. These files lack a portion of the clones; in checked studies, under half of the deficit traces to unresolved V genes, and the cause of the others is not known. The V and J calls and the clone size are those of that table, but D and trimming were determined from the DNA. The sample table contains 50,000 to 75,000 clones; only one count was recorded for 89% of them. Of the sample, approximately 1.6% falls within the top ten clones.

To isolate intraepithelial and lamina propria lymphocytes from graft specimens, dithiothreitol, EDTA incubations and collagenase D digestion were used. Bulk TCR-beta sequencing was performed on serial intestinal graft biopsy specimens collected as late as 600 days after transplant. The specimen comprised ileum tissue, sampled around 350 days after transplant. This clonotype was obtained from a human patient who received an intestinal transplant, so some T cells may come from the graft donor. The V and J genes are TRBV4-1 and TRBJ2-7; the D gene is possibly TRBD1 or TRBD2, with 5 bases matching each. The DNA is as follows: TGCGCCAGCAGCCACGATCCAGGGACGGTACCATACGAGCAGTACTTC. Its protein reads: CASSHDPGTVPYEQYF.